What follows are 22 T cell receptor beta chains derived from one specimen sequenced in a study of cytomegalovirus exposure and HLA in healthy donors. This PCR relied on a set of 60 Vbeta primers and 13 Jbeta primers. TCRdb's table, derived via immunoSEQ multiplex PCR, lists solely in-frame clones and lacks some. The table records roughly 100,000 clones, about three quarters of them present only once. The sequenced sample consisted of PBMCs. Source of these receptors: a woman aged 35 to 49 in good health and CMV-seropositive.

A single count supports this clone. This sequence joins TRBV19 and TRBJ2-1; 7 positions match TRBD2. After removal of 5 bases from V and 7 bases from J, the junction contained 8 bases not matched to a gene. The CDR3 sequence is 14 residues long. CDR1 and CDR2 from the germline V gene are LNHDA and SQIVND (reference sequence). CDR3 residues: CASSPPGGRNEQFF. DNA of the CDR3: TGTGCCAGTAGTCCTCCGGGGGGAAGGAATGAGCAGTTCTTC.

This rearrangement joins TRBV2 to TRBJ2-6, with 9 bases lining up with TRBD1. This CDR3 has 16 residues. Germline V CDR1 and CDR2: SNHLY, FYNNEI. V was clipped by 5 bases and J by 5 bases; unmatched bases: 7. For the CDR3, the DNA is TGTGCCAGCAGTACAGGGGGCGGGGGCTGGGCCAACGTCCTGACTTTC. It yields the protein CASSTGGGGWANVLTF.

V gene TRBV14 combines with J gene TRBJ1-4; D unclear. The V end was cut by 0 bases, the J end by 3 bases, with 8 bases between. This CDR3 comprises 15 residues. CDR1 is SGHDN, CDR2 FVKESK, per germline. The CDR3 protein is CASSQDLQANEKLFF. Here the CDR3 DNA reads TGTGCCAGCAGCCAAGATCTGCAGGCTAATGAAAAACTGTTTTTT.

The V call is TRBV2, the J call TRBJ1-1; D is perhaps TRBD1 (5 bases). The CDR3 is 13 amino acids. The germline gives CDR1 SNHLY, CDR2 FYNNEI. Deletions cut 7 bases from V and 6 bases from J, with 15 bases between. CDR3 in amino acids: CASNPGHQAEAFF. The DNA for the CDR3 is TGTGCCAGCAATCCCGGACATCAAGCTGAAGCTTTCTTT.

The CDR3 loop reads CASSLGLAGGSDTQYF. The DNA of the CDR3 is TGTGCCAGCAGCTTAGGACTAGCGGGAGGATCAGATACGCAGTATTTT. The chain uses TRBV11-3 and TRBJ2-3; 13 bases match TRBD2. Losses at the gene ends were 1 base for V and 4 bases for J; bases not matched to a gene: 2. Germline CDR1 SGHNT, CDR2 YENEEA. This CDR3 region has 16 residues.

This clone showed up just once. V usage is TRBV4-3 and J usage is TRBJ1-5; possibly TRBD1 for D (6 bases). Germline V gives CDR1 LGHNA, CDR2 YSLEER. V dropped 2 bases and J dropped 7 bases, with 12 bases sitting between them. The CDR3 loop spans 14 amino acids. The CDR3 region is CASSQSTGLQPQHF. The CDR3 coding sequence is TGCGCCAGCAGCCAATCCACAGGGCTCCAGCCCCAGCATTTT.

V usage is TRBV28 and J usage is TRBJ2-3; D may be TRBD1 (5 bases). The CDR3 runs to 16 residues. Germline V gene lookup returns CDR1 MDHEN and CDR2 SYDVKM. The germline V and J ends were trimmed by 7 bases and 2 bases, with 19 bases remaining between them. The CDR3 DNA follows: TGTGCCAGCAACCCCTCAGACTGGACAATCACAGATACGCAGTATTTT. Translation: CASNPSDWTITDTQYF.

The genes are TRBV27 and TRBJ2-1; D is possibly TRBD2 (6 bases). Germline V gene data show CDR1 as MNHEY and CDR2 as SMNVEV (reference sequence). The CDR3 runs 14 residues. Trimming cost V 6 bases and J 4 bases, with 13 bases left between them. This chain's CDR3 is CASSFGTSYNEQFF. The DNA for the CDR3 is TGTGCCAGCAGCTTCGGGACTTCATACAATGAGCAGTTCTTC.

The chain couples TRBV6-1 to TRBJ1-1, with a possible D match to TRBD1 (5 bases). The CDR3 has 14 residues. Germline CDR1 MNHNS, CDR2 SASEGT. V lost 6 bases to trimming and J lost 3 bases, with 14 bases between them. The CDR3 here is CASSHIRGDTEAFF. CDR3 DNA sequence: TGTGCCAGCAGCCACATACGGGGGGACACTGAAGCTTTCTTT.

This rearrangement joins TRBV27 to TRBJ2-3, with TRBD2 matching 10 bases. Trimming cost V 1 base and J 2 bases; bases outside gene matches: 3. The CDR3 is made up of 16 amino acids. From germline, CDR1 is MNHEY and CDR2 SMNVEV (reference sequence). CDR3 sequence: CASSLFGLAATDTQYF. CDR3 nucleotide sequence: TGTGCCAGCAGTTTATTCGGACTAGCGGCCACAGATACGCAGTATTTT.

This clone was found a few times. V gene TRBV7-9 combines with J gene TRBJ2-2; unclear D gene. V lost 3 bases and J lost 6, with 5 bases in between. The CDR3 has 12 residues. Germline-derived CDR1 and CDR2 are SEHNR and FQNEAQ (reference sequence). The CDR3 nucleotides read TGTGCCAGCAGCTTTTCCTCCGGGGAGCTGTTTTTT. Its protein product is CASSFSSGELFF. Full variable domain (remainder filled in from reference TRBV7-9 and TRBJ2-2): DTGVSQNPRHKITKRGQNVTFRCDPISEHNRLYWYRQTLGQGPEFLTYFQNEAQLEKSRLLSDRFSAERPKGSFSTLEIQRTEQGDSAMYLCASSFSSGELFFGEGSRLTVL.

V usage is TRBV12-5 and J usage is TRBJ2-1; weak D call: TRBD1 (5 bases). The CDR3 is 16 amino acids. Per the germline V gene, CDR1 is LGHNT and CDR2 is FRNRAP. V lost 0 bases and J 8 bases, leaving 17 bases between the germline ends. The CDR3 nucleotides read TGTGCTAGTGGTTTGGTAATTCGGCAGGGCAAGGATGAGCAGTTCTTC. Translation: CASGLVIRQGKDEQFF.

The CDR3 protein is CASISPSSGGETQYF. Written as DNA, the CDR3 is TGTGCCAGCATTTCCCCAAGTAGCGGGGGAGAGACCCAGTACTTC. V gene TRBV7-9 combines with J gene TRBJ2-5; 9 bases map to TRBD2. Losses at the gene ends were 7 bases for V and 4 bases for J; bases not matched to a gene: 10. CDR1 is SEHNR, CDR2 FQNEAQ, per germline (reference sequence). The CDR3 has 15 amino acids.

This chain connects TRBV2 to TRBJ1-3; no clear D. V dropped 8 bases and J dropped 4 bases, with 18 bases sitting between them. Looked up from germline, CDR1 is SNHLY and CDR2 is FYNNEI. The CDR3 spans 15 residues. The chain's CDR3 is CASEEGGVRGNTIYF. The DNA of the CDR3 is TGTGCCAGCGAGGAGGGTGGGGTACGAGGAAACACCATATATTTT.

The chain has TRBV4-1 and TRBJ2-7; 10 bases match TRBD1. The ends lost 1 base at V and 2 bases at J; junction bases unmatched: 5. Germline V gene sequence: CDR1 MGHRA, CDR2 YSYEKL. The CDR3 has 16 residues. The CDR3 here is CASSQGPGQGTYEQYF. The CDR3 DNA reads as TGCGCCAGCAGCCAAGGGCCGGGACAGGGGACCTACGAGCAGTACTTC.

The chain carries TRBV6-5 and TRBJ2-6; no definite D call. This CDR3 spans 16 amino acids. Germline CDR1 and CDR2: MNHEY and SVGAGI. Trimming removed 0 bases from V and 2 bases from J, with 8 bases in between. Here the CDR3 reads CASSYSWQTGANVLTF. The CDR3 coding sequence is TGTGCCAGCAGTTACTCTTGGCAGACTGGGGCCAACGTCCTGACTTTC.

CDR3 DNA sequence: TGTGCCAGCAGCGTATCCGGGGGAACCTACAATGAGCAGTTCTTC. It specifies CASSVSGGTYNEQFF. The chain recombines TRBV9 with TRBJ2-1; TRBD2 might be the D (6 bases). The CDR3 covers 15 residues. Germline lookup yields CDR1 SGDLS and CDR2 YYNGEE. Trimming took off 1 base at V and 2 bases at J, with 10 bases between the two ends.

This clone was counted a single time. This rearrangement joins TRBV5-1 to TRBJ1-2; D is undetermined. The CDR3 spans 14 residues. Germline V lookup: CDR1 SGHRS, CDR2 YFSETQ. Trimming removed 2 bases from V and 7 bases from J, with 15 bases in between. CDR3 sequence reads: CASSFGSELGGYTF. CDR3 coding DNA: TGCGCCAGCAGCTTCGGCAGCGAGCTTGGTGGCTACACCTTC.

The V and J genes are TRBV2 and TRBJ2-2; 9 bases agree with TRBD1. V was clipped by 10 bases and J by 4 bases; unmatched bases: 7. This CDR3 comprises 14 residues. Germline V gene data show CDR1 as SNHLY and CDR2 as FYNNEI. This CDR3 is CATQKQGATGELFF. CDR3 sequence (DNA): TGTGCCACCCAAAAACAGGGGGCCACCGGGGAGCTGTTTTTT.

This chain uses TRBV6-5 with TRBJ1-1; no reliable D call. The CDR3 has 12 amino acids. From germline, CDR1 is MNHEY and CDR2 SVGAGI. V was cut by 6 bases and J by 1 base, with 6 bases left in between. For the CDR3, the DNA is TGTGCCAGCAGGAACTGGAACACTGAAGCTTTCTTT. Protein: CASRNWNTEAFF.

The rearrangement joins TRBV27 to TRBJ2-7, with a possible D match to TRBD2 (6 bases). V was clipped by 6 bases and J by 6 bases, with 18 bases between them. Per germline, CDR1 MNHEY and CDR2 SMNVEV (reference sequence). The CDR3 has 14 amino acids. Here the CDR3 DNA reads TGTGCCAGCAGGGGGGGACCCGAGTGGTCCGAGCAGTACTTC. This sequence encodes CASRGGPEWSEQYF.

The CDR3 loop reads CASNADSYNSPLHF. The CDR3 DNA is TGTGCCAGCAATGCCGACAGCTATAATTCACCCCTCCACTTT. The J gene is TRBJ1-6, the V gene TRBV2, with D maybe TRBD1 (5 bases). Trimming pared 7 bases from V and 3 bases from J, leaving 10 bases between. This CDR3 region has 14 residues. Germline loops: CDR1 SNHLY, CDR2 FYNNEI.